A single sample is the source of the 25 T cell receptor beta chains below, sequenced in a study of T cell changes during pregnancy in multiple sclerosis (dated by TCRdb to the late 2010s). The library was built by means of the immunoSEQ multiplex PCR assay. Not all clones reach the TCRdb copy of this immuneACCESS table, which keeps in-frame sequences only. Checked studies attribute under half of the gap to unresolved V genes and leave the rest unexplained. The sample table holds 25,000 to 30,000 clones, of which around 90% were seen once. The ten top clones hold roughly 0.6% of the sample. The starting material was CD4+ T cells from peripheral blood mononuclear cells, obtained in the first trimester of pregnancy. The receptors derive from a female donor in good health, enrolled as a control in a pregnancy study.

This rearrangement joins TRBV28 to TRBJ2-2; the match to TRBD2 covers 7 bases. V shed 5 bases and J 4 bases; nucleotides not matched to a gene: 10. The CDR3 spans 16 residues. The germline V gene has CDR1 MDHEN and CDR2 SYDVKM. CDR3 sequence (DNA): TGTGCCAGCAGTCCTACGGCTAGCGGTGGCACCGGGGAGCTGTTTTTT. This gives the protein CASSPTASGGTGELFF.

The DNA of the CDR3 is TGTGCCAGCAGCTTTAAAGTATCTGAGAATTCACCCCTCCACTTT. Protein product: CASSFKVSENSPLHF. The chain has TRBV7-2 and TRBJ1-6; D not certain. V lost 3 bases to trimming and J lost 7 bases, with 13 bases between them. The CDR3 has 15 residues. Germline CDR1 is SGHTA and CDR2 is FQGNSA.

The J gene is TRBJ1-1, the V gene TRBV19, with 8 bases matching TRBD1. This CDR3 has 15 amino acids. The V and J ends lost 4 bases and 2 bases, in that order; junction bases with no gene match: 6. CDR1 and CDR2 from the germline V gene are LNHDA and SQIVND (reference sequence). CDR3 in DNA: TGTGCCAGTAGTAAACGACAGGGGATAAACACTGAAGCTTTCTTT. Translated, it gives CASSKRQGINTEAFF. Full variable domain (missing parts from reference TRBV19 and TRBJ1-1): DGGITQSPKYLFRKEGQNVTLSCEQNLNHDAMYWYRQDPGQGLRLIYYSQIVNDFQKGDIAEGYSVSREKKESFPLTVTSAQKNPTAFYLCASSKRQGINTEAFFGQGTRLTVV.

The genes are TRBV6-4 and TRBJ2-3; D might be TRBD2 (5 bases). The germline V and J ends were trimmed by 4 bases and 0 bases, with 5 bases remaining between them. CDR3 length: 13 amino acids. From germline, CDR1 is MRHNA and CDR2 SNTAGT. CDR3 protein: CASSGGSTDTQYF. For the CDR3, the DNA is TGTGCCAGCAGTGGCGGGAGCACAGATACGCAGTATTTT.

This chain links TRBV30 with TRBJ1-5, with D possibly TRBD1 on 6 matching bases. The CDR3 length is 13 residues. V lost 8 bases to trimming and J lost 4 bases, with 15 bases between them. Germline CDR1 and CDR2: GTSNPN and SVGIG (reference sequence). The CDR3 protein is CALDLDRNQPQHF. As DNA, the CDR3 is TGTGCCCTGGACCTGGACAGAAATCAGCCCCAGCATTTT.

The rearrangement joins TRBV18 to TRBJ1-3, with a possible D match to TRBD1 (6 bases). Germline CDR1 and CDR2: KGHSH and LQKENI. This CDR3 spans 15 amino acids. Trimming removed 3 bases at V and 2 bases at J, with 11 bases between. The CDR3 spells CASSPPGQAGNTIYF. The CDR3 DNA sequence: TGTGCCAGCTCACCCCCGGGACAAGCTGGAAACACCATATATTTT.

The V gene is TRBV18, the J gene TRBJ1-2; the D is unclear. The CDR3 loop spans 13 amino acids. The germline V gene encodes CDR1 KGHSH and CDR2 LQKENI. Trimming removed 1 base at V and 4 bases at J, with 7 bases between. CDR3 DNA: TGTGCCAGCTCACCACAGCCCGGCTATGGCTACACCTTC. Encoded protein: CASSPQPGYGYTF.

A few counts support this clone. The V gene is TRBV10-3, the J gene TRBJ2-3; D is unclear. Germline V gives CDR1 ENHRY, CDR2 SYGVKD. V lost 4 bases and J 2 bases, leaving 7 bases between the germline ends. CDR3 length: 13 residues. CDR3 nucleotides: TGTGCCATCAGTGGAGGCTCCACAGATACGCAGTATTTT. Protein sequence: CAISGGSTDTQYF.

The chain has TRBV28 and TRBJ2-7; 8 bases align to TRBD2. CDR1 and CDR2 from the germline V gene are MDHEN and SYDVKM. CDR3 length: 16 residues. Trimming at V came to 3 bases and at J to 2 bases, leaving 9 bases not matched to a gene. The CDR3 spells CASSLEASGSTYEQYF. The CDR3 DNA reads TGTGCCAGCAGTTTGGAGGCTAGCGGGTCTACCTACGAGCAGTACTTC.

The chain uses TRBV4-1 and TRBJ1-6; D is unresolved. The germline gives CDR1 MGHRA, CDR2 YSYEKL. Trimming took off 0 bases at V and 10 bases at J, with 10 bases between the two ends. The CDR3 is 14 amino acids. CDR3 DNA sequence: TGCGCCAGCAGCCAAGATCAGCGGCTCTCACCCCTCCACTTT. Protein: CASSQDQRLSPLHF.

This rearrangement joins TRBV5-1 to TRBJ2-1; D possibly corresponds to TRBD2 (6 bases). The CDR3 sequence is 11 residues long. The V end was cut by 7 bases, the J end by 10 bases, with 12 bases between. The V gene's germline CDR1 is SGHRS and CDR2 YFSETQ. The CDR3 DNA reads as TGCGCCAGCGGGCGGGAAGGGGAGCAGTTCTTC. This codes for CASGREGEQFF.

The chain couples TRBV5-1 to TRBJ1-1, with D possibly matching TRBD1 (5 bases). The CDR3 extends over 14 amino acids. Deletions cut 3 bases from V and 3 bases from J, with 12 bases between. CDR1 SGHRS and CDR2 YFSETQ come from the germline V gene. The CDR3 region has the DNA TGCGCCAGCAGCTGGGGGGGGAGGGACACTGAAGCTTTCTTT. It codes for CASSWGGRDTEAFF.

The genes are TRBV28 and TRBJ2-7; TRBD1 might be the D (5 bases). There are 14 residues in the CDR3. V shed 7 bases and J shed 6 bases, with 19 bases lying between them. Germline V gene lookup returns CDR1 MDHEN and CDR2 SYDVKM. In nucleotides, the CDR3 is TGTGCCAGCACCCAGGCCCCAGGGTTTGGCGAGCAGTACTTC. Its translation is CASTQAPGFGEQYF.

CDR3: CASSLEGGGAGEQFF. CDR3 nucleotide sequence: TGCGCCAGCAGCTTGGAGGGCGGGGGGGCCGGTGAGCAGTTCTTC. This rearrangement joins TRBV5-1 to TRBJ2-1, with 9 nucleotides matching TRBD2. The CDR3 spans 15 residues. Germline CDR1 and CDR2: SGHRS and YFSETQ. The J segment lost 9 bases and the V segment lost 0 bases, leaving 7 bases of the junction unmatched.

This clone was picked up one time. The V and J genes are TRBV5-1 and TRBJ2-1, with 7 bases aligning to TRBD2. The CDR3 has 15 amino acids. V gave up 0 bases and J gave up 5 bases; unmatched junction bases: 5. Germline V lookup: CDR1 SGHRS, CDR2 YFSETQ. CDR3 loop: CASSLGLAQNNEQFF. CDR3 nucleotides: TGCGCCAGCAGCTTGGGACTAGCCCAAAACAATGAGCAGTTCTTC.

The CDR3 loop is CASSYSQDHRSPLHF. CDR3 nucleotide sequence: TGTGCCAGCAGTTATAGTCAGGATCATCGTTCACCCCTCCACTTT. The rearrangement links TRBV6-6 to TRBJ1-6; no firm D call. This CDR3 comprises 15 residues. Germline V CDR1 and CDR2: MNHNY, SVGAGI (reference sequence). V lost 3 bases and J lost 9, with 15 bases in between.

The chain carries TRBV6-1 and TRBJ2-2; no firm D call. Germline V gene lookup returns CDR1 MNHNS and CDR2 SASEGT. Deletions cut 4 bases from V and 3 bases from J, with 9 bases between. This CDR3 contains 14 residues. CDR3 sequence: CASSGATDTGELFF. The CDR3 DNA follows: TGTGCCAGCAGTGGTGCAACGGACACCGGGGAGCTGTTTTTT.

The rearrangement links TRBV6-1 to TRBJ2-7, with a possible D match to TRBD2 (6 bases). CDR1 and CDR2 (germline): MNHNS, SASEGT. CDR3 length equals 15 residues. The V end was cut by 1 base, the J end by 2 bases, with 12 bases between. CDR3 sequence (DNA): TGTGCCAGCAGTGAAGTCACAGGAGGGACCTACGAGCAGTACTTC. Translating it yields CASSEVTGGTYEQYF.

The J gene is TRBJ2-2, the V gene TRBV11-2; tentatively, D is TRBD2 (5 bases). Germline V gives CDR1 SGHAT, CDR2 FQNNGV. The CDR3 length is 18 residues. Trimming removed 1 base from V and 1 base from J, with 16 bases in between. In nucleotides, the CDR3 is TGTGCCAGCAGCTTAGCTTTAGGTTTAGCGCAGAACACCGGGGAGCTGTTTTTT. Its translation: CASSLALGLAQNTGELFF.

The chain is built from TRBV2 and TRBJ2-5; 8 bases fit TRBD2. Germline V lookup: CDR1 SNHLY, CDR2 FYNNEI. V was clipped by 10 bases and J by 5 bases; unmatched bases: 18. The CDR3 totals 16 residues. In DNA, the CDR3 is TGTGCCACCTTTAAAGGAGTGAGCGGGAGTCCTGAGACCCAGTACTTC. This codes for CATFKGVSGSPETQYF.

The chain combines TRBV19 with TRBJ1-2, with TRBD1 matching 8 bases. The CDR3 is made up of 15 amino acids. V shed 3 bases, J shed 1 base, and the junction held 4 bases outside the gene matches. Germline CDR1 reads LNHDA; CDR2 reads SQIVND (reference sequence). The DNA of the CDR3 is TGTGCCAGTAGTATGGACAGGGCCTATAACTATGGCTACACCTTC. Translating it yields CASSMDRAYNYGYTF.

The V and J genes are TRBV19 and TRBJ2-1; tentative D call: TRBD2 (5 bases). The V end was cut by 6 bases, the J end by 0 bases, with 6 bases between. Germline-derived CDR1 and CDR2 are LNHDA and SQIVND (reference sequence). The CDR3 spans 13 residues. CDR3 amino acids: CASSTSSYNEQFF. CDR3 bases: TGTGCCAGTAGCACTAGCTCCTACAATGAGCAGTTCTTC.

The rearrangement uses TRBV7-2 and TRBJ2-7, with TRBD2 matching 9 bases. J lost 6 bases, V lost 5 bases, and 14 bases had no gene match. The V gene's germline CDR1 is SGHTA and CDR2 FQGNSA. The CDR3 is made up of 16 amino acids. The CDR3 DNA sequence: TGTGCCAGCAGCCACGGTATGACTAGCGGAGAGGGCGAGCAGTACTTC. It is translated as CASSHGMTSGEGEQYF.

The genes are TRBV27 and TRBJ1-6, with 7 positions matching TRBD1. Germline V gene sequence: CDR1 MNHEY, CDR2 SMNVEV (reference sequence). Trimming cost V 1 base and J 10 bases; bases outside gene matches: 7. The CDR3 loop spans 15 amino acids. The CDR3: CASSLYDRVRSPLHF. In DNA, the CDR3 is TGTGCCAGCAGTTTATATGACAGGGTACGGTCACCCCTCCACTTT.

The chain is built from TRBV20-1 and TRBJ1-6; D gene unclear. Per germline, CDR1 DFQATT and CDR2 SNEGSKA (reference sequence). The CDR3 is made up of 11 amino acids. The V end was cut by 3 bases, the J end by 9 bases, with 6 bases between. The CDR3, as DNA: TGCAGTGCTAGCTTTCGTTCACCCCTCCACTTT. Translation gives CSASFRSPLHF.